This TCR beta chain was observed in a study of response to subunit inactivated influenza vaccine. Broader study findings: After each seasonal influenza vaccination, few new T cells are recruited, the authors suggested.

This clonotype was detected a few times. Its cognate antigen is unknown. MiXCR, applied by TCRdb to the RT-PCR reads, yields one record per CDR3 protein. This table has over 400,000 distinct CDR3 sequences, approximately 11% appearing once. This material consisted of PBMCs from blood, taken 45 days after vaccination. The clonotype originates from a man between 50 and 59 years old who received an inactivated influenza vaccine.

The CDR3 coding sequence is TGCAGCGTTGACCGACAGGGCCAAGAGACCCAGTACTTC. It yields the protein CSVDRQGQETQYF. The chain uses TRBV29-1 and TRBJ2-5; 7 bases are shared with TRBD1. Germline CDR1 reads SQVTM; CDR2 reads ANQGSEA. V was clipped by 3 bases and J by 1 base; unmatched bases: 2. The CDR3 extends over 13 amino acids.